The entry that follows covers one T cell receptor beta chain sequence. The data stem from a study of radiotherapy plus CTLA-4 blockade in lung cancer. CDR1 LGHNA and CDR2 YSLEER come from the germline V gene. The length of the CDR3 is 13 residues. V lost 4 bases and J 2 bases, leaving 6 bases between the germline ends. Libraries were prepared by immunoSEQ multiplex PCR; TCRdb keeps only in-frame clonotypes and omits some of them. The data contain some 110,000 clones, approximately 77% of them singletons. The receptor comes from a human donor with non-small cell lung cancer that progressed on radiotherapy plus ipilimumab. Some clones in this sample may be carry-over from other donors' samples. V is TRBV4-3 and J is TRBJ1-3, with D unclear. Sequenced here: peripheral blood, sampled from a patient treated with radiotherapy plus ipilimumab. CDR3 in amino acids: CASSPVPGNTIYF. The CDR3 DNA is TGCGCCAGCAGCCCGGTCCCTGGAAACACCATATATTTT.